The entry that follows covers one TCR beta chain sequence. Its antigen is undetermined. The junction differs from germline at one of its ends, possibly a read error. The CDR3 length is 14 residues. The V gene's germline CDR1 is SSHAT and CDR2 FNYEAQ (reference sequence). This entry belongs to a study of glioma-infiltrating T cells after dendritic cell vaccination. Study information: Patients received autologous tumor lysate-pulsed dendritic cell vaccination between 2003 and 2012. Whole-study findings and limits: Only a small number of patients had complete blood and tumor samples.

Time point: after dendritic cell vaccination, including at tumor progression/relapse. Up to about 2 ug genomic DNA was used for TCRB CDR3 amplification. Primers: 60 V beta forward and 13 J beta reverse. Data came from immunoSEQ multiplex PCR; TCRdb stores just in-frame clones and leaves some out. Among tens of thousands of clones, about nine tenths were seen once, and the ten largest hold about 2.2%. Material: blood, obtained after dendritic cell vaccination. This receptor was identified in a human donor with glioblastoma. The chain uses TRBV7-7 and TRBJ2-1; 8 bases agree with TRBD2. CDR3 DNA: TGTGCTAGCAGCTTAAGCGGGAGCTACAATGAGCAGTTCTTC. This translates into CASSLSGSYNEQFF.